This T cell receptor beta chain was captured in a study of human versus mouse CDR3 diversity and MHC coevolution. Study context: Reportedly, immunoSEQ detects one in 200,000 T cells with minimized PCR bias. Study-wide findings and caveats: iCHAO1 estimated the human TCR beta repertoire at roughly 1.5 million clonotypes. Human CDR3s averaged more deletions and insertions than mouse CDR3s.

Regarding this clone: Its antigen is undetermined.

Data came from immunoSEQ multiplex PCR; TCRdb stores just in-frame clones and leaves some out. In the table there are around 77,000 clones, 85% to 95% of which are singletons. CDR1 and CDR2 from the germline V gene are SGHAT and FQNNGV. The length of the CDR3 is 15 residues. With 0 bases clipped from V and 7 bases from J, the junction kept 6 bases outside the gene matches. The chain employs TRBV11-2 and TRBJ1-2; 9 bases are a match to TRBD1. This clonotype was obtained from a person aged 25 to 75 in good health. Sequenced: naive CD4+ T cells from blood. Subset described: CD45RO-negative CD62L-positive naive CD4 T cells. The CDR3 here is CASSLEGQGTSGYTF. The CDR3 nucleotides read TGTGCCAGCAGCTTAGAGGGACAGGGTACGTCTGGCTACACCTTC.